The clone carrying this TCR beta chain was seen repeatedly, ten times or more. The antigen is undetermined. Ahead of thyroid surgery, no patient had received treatment of any kind. These data are taken from a study of metastatic and nonmetastatic thyroid tumors. Overall study context: Comparison of repertoires was carried out across blood and tumor or nodule tissue from malignant and benign thyroid patients.

After removal of 4 bases from V and 2 bases from J, the junction contained 5 bases not matched to a gene. This CDR3 has 14 amino acids. Germline CDR1 and CDR2: MDHEN and SYDVKM. The study's findings and limits: The reported finding was significantly higher TCR beta diversity in malignant thyroid tumors relative to benign nodules, in blood and tumor.

Original processing notes: Researchers built a distant-metastasis classifier for papillary thyroid cancer that drew on CDR3 differences across clinicopathological groups. TCRdb re-clonotyped the PCR reads through MiXCR. TCRdb's processing, not the authors' own work, is the source of the V and J calls. The sample holds over 65,000 clones, under 15% seen once. J is TRBJ2-7 and V is TRBV28, with 7 bases fitting TRBD1. The sequenced sample was tumor tissue. This TCR came from a female donor with papillary thyroid cancer or a benign thyroid nodule (not recorded which). Some clones in this sample may be carry-over from other donors' samples. The CDR3 bases are TGTGCCAGCAGTTCCACGGACAGGACCTACGAGCAGTACTTC. Residues: CASSSTDRTYEQYF.